This TCR beta chain was found in a study of blood T cell repertoires in COVID-19. Assay: immunoSEQ multiplex PCR; the TCRdb copy retains only in-frame clones and omits some. The data show fewer than 120,000 clones, approximately 67% seen once. The CDR3 sequence is 15 residues long. Germline loops: CDR1 SGHTA, CDR2 FQGTGA. The V end was cut by 1 base, the J end by 8 bases, with 17 bases between. This chain connects TRBV7-3 to TRBJ1-2; D not resolved. The TCR originated in a woman in her sixties with acute or convalescent COVID-19. The sequencing input was peripheral blood. CDR3 nucleotides: TGTGCCAGCAGCTTAAACCCCGCGGGGATCGGGGGCTACACCTTC. Residues: CASSLNPAGIGGYTF.